One T cell receptor (beta chain) is described in this entry. Its antigen is not yet known. Per-base qualities were not stored, and no clone one base away is much larger. The High Capacity cDNA Reverse Transcription Kit was used to reverse transcribe all of the isolated RNA, meaning that expressed TCRB transcripts were what got sequenced. Deep immunoSEQ sequencing was performed on naive, central memory and regulatory T cell samples, with an average of around 3.5 million total reads per sample. Sorted cells were lysed in RLT buffer, and RNA was extracted using DNase-treated RNeasy Micro or Mini kits according to cell number. Each cell subset was processed separately to prevent cross-contamination, with patient and healthy donor samples processed together. TCRB sequences were amplified from cDNA with the immunoSEQ multiplex PCR, producing 87-bp fragments spanning the CDR3 region. The amplicons were sequenced using the Illumina HiSeq platform. The published analysis was carried out like this. Synthetic template baselines were used to correct PCR bias computationally, reads within Hamming distance 2 were collapsed together, and singletons that could not be merged were discarded. Reads were aligned against IMGT so that V, D and J genes, CDR3 length and insertions or deletions at six rearrangement sites could be assigned. Within each subset, clonotype counts were normalized to sorted cell number, and only after that were true diversity and Gini coefficients computed with the tcR R package. The overlap coefficient, calculated on TCRB nucleotide sequences, was used to quantify repertoire sharing. TCRdb took over this immuneACCESS table, retaining in-frame rearrangements with V and J assigned. Such tables are incomplete; in checked studies, under half of the missing clones stem from an unresolved V gene, and the remainder is unexplained. The V and J calls and clone size are taken from that table; D and trimming were inferred from the DNA. The sample table records approximately 160,000 clones; 7.5% to 10% of these occur just once. Over 2% of the sample comes from the top ten.

A single peripheral blood draw of approximately 120 mL on average was collected from each donor into heparinised tubes. A BD FACSAria II and a panel including CD45RO, CCR7, CD25, CD127, CD95 and CD27 were used to sort naive, central memory, regulatory and stem cell-like memory CD4+ T cells. All sorted populations exceeded 95% purity. PBMCs were isolated right away by Lymphoprep density gradient centrifugation and were stained directly, without culture. So that batch effects would be minimized, each experiment stained and sorted samples in pairs, pairing one healthy donor with one patient. This record comes from a study of beta chain features in type 1 diabetes (dated by TCRdb to the late 2010s). With regard to the full study: Mean age, gender distribution, total cell number and subset yield did not differ between patients and healthy donors. A total of 90 million to 140 million sorted cells were examined across all samples, and RNA yield correlated strongly with the number of cells per subset. In the study, recently diagnosed type 1 diabetes patients and matched healthy donors were compared on the TCRB repertoires of their sorted circulating CD4+ T cell subsets. Whereas all 30 or so donors provided naive and central memory subsets, regulatory and stem cell-like memory subsets were isolated from just 8 patients and roughly 8 healthy donors.

Study-level results and caveats: Shorter templates might be favored by PCR, yet because patient and control samples were amplified and corrected together, any such skew would affect both groups equally. Because cDNA was sequenced instead of genomic DNA, activated cells with high expression could be over-represented, although the groups did not differ in activation or CD3 levels. At VDJ recombination sites, patients with type 1 diabetes made fewer insertions and deleted more nucleotides, a pattern implying thymic rearrangement abnormalities. Naive, central memory and regulatory TCRB repertoires appeared to be more similar among patients than among healthy donors. HLA sub-analyses involved small numbers of individuals, so any influence of HLA type on TCRB rearrangement remained unresolved. In all four CD4+ subsets, TCRB CDR3 length was moderately but significantly shorter in type 1 diabetes patients.

From a lookup of the germline V gene, CDR1 and CDR2 are LGHNT and FRNRAP. V drops 7 bases and J drops 0 bases, leaving 15 bases in between. The CDR3 covers 16 residues, taking in both the cysteine and the phenylalanine. Of the read, only the CDR3 DNA is kept; its 48 bases are in frame from base 1. This TCR derives from a woman aged 18-29 years in good health. Input material: central memory CD4+ T cells from blood. The V gene is TRBV12-5 and the J gene is TRBJ2-2; the D gene is perhaps TRBD2, on 7 matching bases. The DNA is TGTGCTAGTGTTTTCGGGGGGACATCGAACACCGGGGAGCTGTTTTTT. This gives the protein CASVFGGTSNTGELFF.